This passage covers 7 T cell receptor beta chains from one sample sequenced in a study of T cell clonality in common variable immunodeficiency. The study, taken as a whole, reports: Fewer deletions and N-nucleotide insertions were reportedly seen in common variable immunodeficiency TCR beta sequences.

Produced via immunoSEQ multiplex PCR; TCRdb's table is partial and in-frame only. The data show some 30,000 clones, none appearing only once, with around 5.9% held by the ten largest. Their antigen targets remain unknown. Sequenced input: peripheral blood mononuclear cells. The receptors originated from a human donor with common variable immunodeficiency.

As regards this clone: The read finishes 3 residues shy of the CDR3 end, and the germline J gene is used to complete it. The chain has TRBV19 and TRBJ1-4, with 7 bases matching TRBD1. In germline, CDR1 is LNHDA, CDR2 SQIVND (reference sequence). The CDR3 totals 13 residues. V was pared by 3 bases and J by 10 bases, with 5 bases of the junction left unmatched. CDR3 sequence reads: CASSIDREGKLFF. The sequenced CDR3 bases are TGTGCCAGTAGTATTGACAGGGAAGGAAAA.

This clone came up a few times. The read comes to an end 3 residues before the CDR3 does, leaving the germline J gene to fill in the end. The rearrangement uses TRBV7-9 and TRBJ2-3; D perhaps matches TRBD2 (6 bases). The CDR3 contains 14 residues. V lost 3 bases and J 5 bases, leaving 12 bases between the germline ends. Germline CDR1 is SEHNR and CDR2 is FQNEAQ (reference sequence). CDR3 amino acids: CASSLDGGKDTQYF. CDR3 bases read: TGTGCCAGCAGCTTGGATGGGGGGAAAGATACG.

At least ten counts were recorded for this clone. The CDR3 end lies 3 residues beyond the end of the read and is filled in from the germline J gene. The genes are TRBV18 and TRBJ2-5; no clear D. CDR1 is KGHSH and CDR2 is LQKENI in the germline V gene. This CDR3 region has 13 residues. V lost 1 base, J lost 1 base, and 4 bases lay in between. CDR3 bases read: TGTGCCAGCTCACCACAGCGCCAAGAGACC. It encodes CASSPQRQET. In full, the CDR3 is CASSPQRQETQYF.

As for this clone: The CDR3 end falls 3 residues outside the read, so it is completed with the germline J gene. This chain joins TRBV6-2 or TRBV6-3 and TRBJ1-2, with TRBD1 identical over 8 bases. This CDR3 contains 13 residues. In germline, CDR1 is MNHEY, CDR2 SVGEGT. The junction had 2 bases not matched to a gene; V was cut back by 4 bases and J by 4 bases. The sequenced part of the CDR3 DNA is TGTGCCAGCAGTTTCGACAGGGGCTATGGC. It is translated as CASSFDRGYG. The complete CDR3 sequence is CASSFDRGYGYTF.

Worth noting for this clone: Read coverage stops 3 residues before the CDR3 terminus; the germline J gene supplies the remainder. This chain connects TRBV7-9 to TRBJ1-1; D remains ambiguous. The CDR3 is 13 residues long. Germline loops: CDR1 SEHNR, CDR2 FQNEAQ (reference sequence). CDR3 protein: CASSRPSDKKAFF. The part of the CDR3 DNA that was read is TGTGCCAGCAGCCGACCATCCGACAAGAAA.

This clone was detected ten times or more. The DNA ends 3 residues before the CDR3 does, and the rest of the CDR3 is filled in from the germline J gene. The V and J genes are TRBV29-1 and TRBJ1-2, with D possibly TRBD1 on 6 matching bases. This CDR3 region has 15 residues. Trimming shortened V by 7 bases and J by 5 bases, and 23 bases separated the two germline ends. The germline CDR1 and CDR2 sequences are SQVTM and ANQGSEA. The CDR3 sequence: CSAFDPDRFPYGYTF. The sequenced CDR3 bases are TGCAGCGCTTTCGACCCCGACAGGTTCCCATATGGC.

On this clone: From the germline J gene comes the end of the CDR3, since the read stops 3 residues before it. The chain employs TRBV20-1 and TRBJ2-1; the match to TRBD1 covers 9 bases. Germline V CDR1 and CDR2: DFQATT, SNEGSKA (reference sequence). With 3 bases clipped from V and 5 bases from J, the junction kept 8 bases outside the gene matches. The CDR3 loop spans 15 amino acids. CDR3 residues: CSARGQGANDNEQFF. The sequenced CDR3 bases are TGCAGTGCTAGGGGACAGGGAGCTAACGACAATGAG.